One and the same sample provided the 5 T cell receptor beta chains below, sequenced in a study of CXCR3-negative and CXCR3-positive naive CD8 T cells. TRB cDNA libraries were made by UMI-labeled 5' RACE. TCRdb derives one entry per CDR3 protein from the 5' RACE reads, leaving out DNA. The sample includes 100,000 to 150,000 distinct CDR3 sequences. Sample: naive CXCR3- CD8+ T cells from blood. Subset denoted: CD45RO-CCR7+CD27+CD95- naive CD8+ T cells lacking CXCR3 (TNR3-). These receptor sequences come from a human donor in good health. Some clones in this sample may be carry-over from other donors' samples.

The V and J genes are TRBV28 and TRBJ2-7. CDR1 and CDR2 (germline): MDHEN, SYDVKM. This CDR3 is built from 16 residues. Here the CDR3 reads CASSPLGPTAGYEQYF.

V usage is TRBV20-1 and J usage is TRBJ2-1; TCRdb's assignment of TRBD1 cannot be checked, as there is no DNA. CDR1 DFQATT and CDR2 SNEGSKA come from the germline V gene (reference sequence). CDR3 length: 17 residues. The chain's CDR3 is CSARAPRGESSYNEQFF.

The genes are TRBV5-1 and TRBJ2-5. Per the germline V gene, CDR1 is SGHRS and CDR2 is YFSETQ. CDR3 length equals 16 residues. The chain's CDR3 is CASSLGFVGIEETQYF.

The chain joins TRBV28 to TRBJ2-1; TCRdb outputs TRBD2, but without DNA this stays unchecked. This CDR3 region has 17 residues. Germline CDR1 and CDR2: MDHEN and SYDVKM. The chain's CDR3 is CASSPPPGSGTYNEQFF.

The chain combines TRBV27 with TRBJ2-5. Germline CDR1 MNHEY, CDR2 SMNVEV (reference sequence). The CDR3 sequence is 14 residues long. The CDR3 protein is CASSLSGHQETQYF.